This TCR beta chain was recovered during a study of T-cell reconstitution after alpha-beta-depleted transplantation in children. Study observations and caveats: Two months or so post-transplant, alpha-beta T cells reportedly derived from several hundred expanded graft clones. T-cell counts and diversity were attributed mostly to newly produced T cells one year after transplant. Recipient T cells and thymic progenitors that survived were the source of the high TCRbeta diversity seen at day 60 in some patients.

TCRbeta library construction was performed incorporating unique molecular identifiers. In TCRdb, the PCR reads were re-called with MiXCR into one record per CDR3 protein. The data contain 330,000 or so distinct CDR3 sequences, roughly 8.2% of them singletons. There are many counts of this clonotype. No antigen is known for it. The receptor's source is a female patient aged 2 to 10 who had a stem cell transplant for Fanconi anemia, so the T cells may come from the graft donor. This sample comprised peripheral blood, obtained 360 days after TCRalphabeta/CD19-depleted stem cell transplant.

Here the CDR3 reads CASSYSVIAEAFF. The DNA for the CDR3 is TGTGCCAGCAGTTACTCTGTCATTGCTGAAGCTTTCTTT. J is TRBJ1-1 and V is TRBV6-6; D unclear. The CDR3 has 13 amino acids. CDR1 and CDR2 from the germline V gene are MNHNY and SVGAGI (reference sequence). V dropped 0 bases and J dropped 6 bases, with 8 bases sitting between them.